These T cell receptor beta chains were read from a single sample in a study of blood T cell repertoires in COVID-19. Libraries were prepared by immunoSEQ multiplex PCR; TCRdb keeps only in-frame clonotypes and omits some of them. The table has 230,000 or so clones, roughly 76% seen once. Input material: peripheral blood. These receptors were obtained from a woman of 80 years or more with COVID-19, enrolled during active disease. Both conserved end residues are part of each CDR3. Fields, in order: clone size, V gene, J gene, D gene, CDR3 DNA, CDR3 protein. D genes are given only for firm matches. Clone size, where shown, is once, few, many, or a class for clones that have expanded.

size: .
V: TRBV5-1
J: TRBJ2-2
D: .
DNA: TGCGCCAGCAGCTTGGGGGACTTGACCGGGGAGCTGTTTTTT
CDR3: CASSLGDLTGELFF

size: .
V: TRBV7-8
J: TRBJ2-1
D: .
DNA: TGTGCCAGCAGCTTGCATCCGGGAGCTGTCTACAATGAGCAGTTCTTC
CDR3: CASSLHPGAVYNEQFF

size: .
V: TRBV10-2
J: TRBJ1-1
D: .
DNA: TGCGCCAGCAGCCGGGGAATGAACACTGAAGCTTTCTTT
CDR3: CASSRGMNTEAFF

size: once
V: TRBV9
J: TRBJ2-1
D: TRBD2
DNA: TGTGCCAGCAGCGTAGCTAGCGGGAGTGGAGATGAGCAGTTCTTC
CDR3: CASSVASGSGDEQFF

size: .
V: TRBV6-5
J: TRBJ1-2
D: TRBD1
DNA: TGTGCCAGCAGGGACCGGGACAGGGGACGTTATGGCTACACCTTC
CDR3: CASRDRDRGRYGYTF

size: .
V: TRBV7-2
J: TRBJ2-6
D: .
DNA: TGTGCCAGCAAGGTGACCCTGGGGGGAGGAGGATCTGGGGCCAACGTCCTGACTTTC
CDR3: CASKVTLGGGGSGANVLTF

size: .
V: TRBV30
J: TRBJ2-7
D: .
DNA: TGTGCCTGGAGTGCAGGCTACGAGCAGTACTTC
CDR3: CAWSAGYEQYF

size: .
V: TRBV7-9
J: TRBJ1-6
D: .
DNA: TGTGCCAGCAGCTTAAGTGCAGTTTCACCCCTCCACTTT
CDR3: CASSLSAVSPLHF

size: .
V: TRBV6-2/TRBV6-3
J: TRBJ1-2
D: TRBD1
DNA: TGTGCCAGCAGTTACTCTCTACAGGGGGCGAGAGGCTACACCTTC
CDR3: CASSYSLQGARGYTF

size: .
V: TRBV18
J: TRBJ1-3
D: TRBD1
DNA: TGTGCCAGTTCATCACAGGGGGCTGGAAACACCATATATTTT
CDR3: CASSSQGAGNTIYF

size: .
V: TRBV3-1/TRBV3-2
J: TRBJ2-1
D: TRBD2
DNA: TGTGCCAGCAGCCAGTCCCCGGGACTAATTCCGTTCTTC
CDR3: CASSQSPGLIPFF

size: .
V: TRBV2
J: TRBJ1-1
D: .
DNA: TGTGCCAGCAGTGAAGCGCTTTCCCCGGGGTTTAGGTTTGAAGCTTTCTTT
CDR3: CASSEALSPGFRFEAFF

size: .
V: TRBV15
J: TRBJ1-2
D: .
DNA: TGTGCCACCAGCAGGGATCTCGACCGTCTTGCGGACTATGGCTACACCTTC
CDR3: CATSRDLDRLADYGYTF

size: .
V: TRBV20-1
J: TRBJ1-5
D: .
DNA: TGCAGTGCTAGTTCAGGGGTAAAGGGCCAGCCCCAGCATTTT
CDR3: CSASSGVKGQPQHF

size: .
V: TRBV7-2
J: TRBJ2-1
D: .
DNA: TGTGCCAGCAGCTTAGGATTAGAGAGGGAGCAGTTCTTC
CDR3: CASSLGLEREQFF

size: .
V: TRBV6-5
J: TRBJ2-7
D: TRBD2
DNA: TGTGCCAGCAGTTACTCGACTAGCGGGAGAGTCTACGAGCAGTACTTC
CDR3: CASSYSTSGRVYEQYF

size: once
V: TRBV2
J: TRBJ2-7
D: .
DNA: TGTGCCAGCAGTTCTACAGGCCCCCGGGTCAACGAGCAGTACTTC
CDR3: CASSSTGPRVNEQYF

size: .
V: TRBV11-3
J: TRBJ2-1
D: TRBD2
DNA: TGTGCCAGCAGTTTTGGGTTAGCGGGAAGTCGTGGTGAGCAGTTCTTC
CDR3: CASSFGLAGSRGEQFF

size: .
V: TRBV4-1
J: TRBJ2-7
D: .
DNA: TGCGCCAGCAGCCAAGGGACAGAACACTACGAGCAGTACTTC
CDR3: CASSQGTEHYEQYF

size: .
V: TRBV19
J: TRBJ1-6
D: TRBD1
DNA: TGTGCCAGTAGCTACGACAGGGACGGTAATTCACCCCTCCACTTT
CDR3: CASSYDRDGNSPLHF

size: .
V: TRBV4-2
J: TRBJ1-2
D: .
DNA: TGTGCCAGCAGCCCGAACGTGGGCGGCTACACCTTC
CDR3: CASSPNVGGYTF

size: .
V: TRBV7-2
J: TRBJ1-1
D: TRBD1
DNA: TGTGCCAGCAGCCGCCGACAGGGTCGGAACACTGAAGCTTTCTTT
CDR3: CASSRRQGRNTEAFF

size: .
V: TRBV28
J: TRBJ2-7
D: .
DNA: TGTGCCAGCAGTTCACCGACAGGGAGGAGGTACGAGCAGTACTTC
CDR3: CASSSPTGRRYEQYF

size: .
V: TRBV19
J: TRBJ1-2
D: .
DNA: TGTGCCAGTAGTATGGACAGCCGCGGTTCATATGGCTACACCTTC
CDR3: CASSMDSRGSYGYTF

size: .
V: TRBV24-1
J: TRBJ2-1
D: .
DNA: TGTGCCACCAGTGACCCTAGCGCCTACAATGAGCAGTTCTTC
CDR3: CATSDPSAYNEQFF

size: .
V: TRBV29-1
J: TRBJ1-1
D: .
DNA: TGCAGCGTTGCGGCGGCGACTGAAGCTTTCTTT
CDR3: CSVAAATEAFF

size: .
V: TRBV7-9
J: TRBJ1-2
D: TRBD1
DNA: TGTGCCAGCAGCTGGACGACAGGGAACTATGGCTACACCTTC
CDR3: CASSWTTGNYGYTF

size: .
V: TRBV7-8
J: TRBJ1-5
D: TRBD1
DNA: TGTGCCAGCAGCTTTGCAGGGGGGTCCAATCAGCCCCAGCATTTT
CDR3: CASSFAGGSNQPQHF

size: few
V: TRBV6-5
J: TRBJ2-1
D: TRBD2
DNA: TGTGCCAGCAGTTATCGCGGGGGGGGCCACAATGAGCAGTTCTTC
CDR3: CASSYRGGGHNEQFF